The 11 T cell receptor beta chains listed next were all sequenced from one sample in a study of cytomegalovirus exposure and HLA in healthy donors. This PCR relied on a set of 60 Vbeta primers and 13 Jbeta primers. Here immunoSEQ multiplex PCR was the method, and the copy in TCRdb shows in-frame clones only, minus some. The profile shows about 130,000 clones, less than 80% of them singletons. Sequenced input: PBMCs. Source of these receptors: a woman in her fifties or sixties in good health and CMV-seronegative.

The chain joins TRBV28 to TRBJ1-5; 7 positions match TRBD1. Losses at the gene ends were 6 bases for V and 5 bases for J; bases not matched to a gene: 7. Germline CDR1 MDHEN, CDR2 SYDVKM. The CDR3 extends over 14 amino acids. The CDR3 nucleotides are TGTGCCAGCAGACGGGACAGCCACTATCAGCCCCAGCATTTT. Its protein is CASRRDSHYQPQHF. The full variable domain, completed using reference TRBV28 and TRBJ1-5, is DVKVTQSSRYLVKRTGEKVFLECVQDMDHENMFWYRQDPGLGLRLIYFSYDVKMKEKGDIPEGYSVSREKKERFSLILESASTNQTSMYLCASRRDSHYQPQHFGDGTRLSIL.

The chain has TRBV7-9 and TRBJ2-7, with D unclear. Germline values: CDR1 SEHNR, CDR2 FQNEAQ (reference sequence). The CDR3 is 13 amino acids. Trimming pared 5 bases from V and 4 bases from J, leaving 12 bases between. This chain's CDR3 is CASSPEAAYEQYF. CDR3 coding DNA: TGTGCCAGCAGCCCAGAGGCCGCGTACGAGCAGTACTTC.

V gene TRBV29-1 combines with J gene TRBJ1-2; no reliable D call. Per the germline V gene, CDR1 is SQVTM and CDR2 is ANQGSEA. This CDR3 is built from 13 residues. V lost 6 bases and J lost 4, with 15 bases in between. The DNA of the CDR3 is TGCAGCGTCGCTTTGGGGAGCACCTATGGCTACACCTTC. Translating it yields CSVALGSTYGYTF.

This chain links TRBV7-9 with TRBJ1-1; tentative D call: TRBD1 (6 bases). The germline V gene has CDR1 SEHNR and CDR2 FQNEAQ (reference sequence). V lost 5 bases to trimming and J lost 6 bases, with 16 bases between them. The CDR3 sequence is 14 residues long. Here the CDR3 DNA reads TGTGCCAGCAGCCCGGACGTTAGGACAGCTGAAGCTTTCTTT. Translated: CASSPDVRTAEAFF.

The J gene is TRBJ2-5, the V gene TRBV28, with 7 positions matching TRBD1. The CDR3 runs 15 residues. Losses at the gene ends were 5 bases for V and 1 base for J; bases not matched to a gene: 7. The germline V gene has CDR1 MDHEN and CDR2 SYDVKM. CDR3 loop: CASSPGTVIQETQYF. CDR3 in DNA: TGTGCCAGCAGTCCCGGGACAGTAATCCAAGAGACCCAGTACTTC.

J is TRBJ1-1 and V is TRBV29-1, with D perhaps matching TRBD1 (6 bases). The CDR3 length is 13 residues. The ends were cut back, 6 bases at V and 4 bases at J, with 15 bases in the middle. Germline loops: CDR1 SQVTM, CDR2 ANQGSEA. CDR3: CSVQAGAGTEAFF. In DNA, the CDR3 is TGCAGCGTGCAAGCGGGGGCGGGCACTGAAGCTTTCTTT.

The V gene is TRBV18, the J gene TRBJ2-2, with a weak D call TRBD1 (5 bases). This CDR3 is built from 15 residues. Germline V gene lookup returns CDR1 KGHSH and CDR2 LQKENI. Trimming shortened V by 3 bases and J by 5 bases, and 13 bases separated the two germline ends. In DNA form, the CDR3 reads TGTGCCAGCTCACCCCAGGACAAACAGACCGGGGAGCTGTTTTTT. It encodes CASSPQDKQTGELFF.

V and J are TRBV6-5 and TRBJ1-1; tentative D call: TRBD1 (6 bases). The CDR3 length is 15 residues. V was clipped by 6 bases and J by 4 bases, with 18 bases between them. Germline V gene sequence: CDR1 MNHEY, CDR2 SVGAGI. The DNA of the CDR3 is TGTGCCAGCAGCCTCCCGGGAGGGGGGGGCACTGAAGCTTTCTTT. This translates into CASSLPGGGGTEAFF.

V gene TRBV9 combines with J gene TRBJ2-3; TRBD2 agrees at 7 bases. The J segment lost 2 bases and the V segment lost 3 bases, leaving 6 bases of the junction unmatched. The germline V gene has CDR1 SGDLS and CDR2 YYNGEE. The CDR3 loop spans 15 amino acids. The CDR3 DNA sequence: TGTGCCAGCAGCGGGGCTAGCGGTTCCACAGATACGCAGTATTTT. This translates into CASSGASGSTDTQYF.

The chain couples TRBV7-9 to TRBJ2-7; 9 nucleotides align to TRBD2. The CDR3 consists of 15 residues. CDR1 is SEHNR, CDR2 FQNEAQ, per germline (reference sequence). Germline trimming cut 2 bases from V and 1 base from J; bases unmatched to any gene: 3. This CDR3 is CASSLRREGSYEQYF. In DNA, the CDR3 is TGTGCCAGCAGCTTAAGGCGGGAGGGATCCTACGAGCAGTACTTC.

To note about this clone: At one end, the junction sequence differs from germline, possibly due to a read error. The CDR3 region is CSSSLAPRGQDTQYF. CDR3 DNA: TGTTCCAGCAGCTTAGCCCCAAGGGGCCAAGATACGCAGTATTTT. V and J are TRBV7-9 and TRBJ2-3; TRBD1 is a possible D gene (5 bases). In germline, CDR1 is SEHNR, CDR2 FQNEAQ (reference sequence). CDR3 length: 15 amino acids.